This is a list of T cell receptor beta chains from one sample in a study of T-cell memory formation after mild COVID-19. TCRdb called the 5' RACE reads again in MiXCR, with one record for every CDR3 protein. The sample yields hundreds of thousands of distinct CDR3 sequences, roughly 18% seen once. The sequenced sample consisted of PBMCs or a T cell subset sorted from them (not recorded which). Source of these receptors: an adult woman who had mild COVID-19 (a few samples of this study predate the infection). Cell type and time point are not known. Both conserved end residues are part of each CDR3. A D gene is named only where the DNA matches it firmly. Clone sizes are given selectively: once, few, many, or a class where the clone is expanded.

V	D	J	size	DNA	CDR3
TRBV7-2	TRBD1	TRBJ1-3	.	TGTGCCAGCAGCTCGGCCGGGACAGGGACGGACACCATATATTTT	CASSSAGTGTDTIYF
TRBV7-8	TRBD1	TRBJ2-5	few	TGTGCCAGCAGCATCCGGACAGGGGTATACGAGACCCAGTACTTC	CASSIRTGVYETQYF
TRBV27	.	TRBJ2-2	.	TGTGCCAGCAGTCGGAACGGCAAGGGCACCGGGGAGCTGTTTTTT	CASSRNGKGTGELFF
TRBV18	.	TRBJ2-7	.	TGTGCCAGCTCACCACCTGCAGGTTCTGGCTACGAGCAGTACTTC	CASSPPAGSGYEQYF
TRBV12-3/TRBV12-4	TRBD1	TRBJ1-3	few	TGTGCCAGCAGTGCTCGAACAGGGGTAGCTTCAAACACCATATATTTT	CASSARTGVASNTIYF
TRBV6-5	.	TRBJ1-5	.	TGTGCCAGCAGCCCCATTTGGGGCAGGAAAAATCAGCCCCAGCATTTT	CASSPIWGRKNQPQHF
TRBV6-5	.	TRBJ1-2	.	TGTGCCAGCAGTTACACGAACAGGGTTGGTAACTATGGCTACACCTTC	CASSYTNRVGNYGYTF
TRBV27	.	TRBJ2-2	.	TGTGCCAGCAGTCTCACCTTCGACACCGGGGAGCTGTTTTTT	CASSLTFDTGELFF
TRBV12-3/TRBV12-4	.	TRBJ2-7	.	TGTGCCAGCAGTTTAGGGGGTGCCGAGCAGTACTTC	CASSLGGAEQYF
TRBV5-5	.	TRBJ2-7	.	TGTGCCAGCAGCTTGGAAGGGTGGGGAACCTACGAGCAGTACTTC	CASSLEGWGTYEQYF
TRBV5-1	TRBD1	TRBJ1-1	.	TGCGCCAGCAGCGACCTACAGGGGGTAGGCACTGAAGCTTTCTTT	CASSDLQGVGTEAFF
TRBV25-1	.	TRBJ2-2	few	TGTGCCAGCAGTGAATTAAACAAAGACACCGGGGAGCTGTTTTTT	CASSELNKDTGELFF
TRBV12-3/TRBV12-4	.	TRBJ2-7	many	TGTGCCAGCAGCTCTGGGTCCTACGAGCAGTACTTC	CASSSGSYEQYF
TRBV18	.	TRBJ2-6	few	TGTGCCAGCCGAAAAACTCTACGAGACGCCCTGAAGTCTGGGGCCAACGTCCTGACTTTC	CASRKTLRDALKSGANVLTF
TRBV4-2	TRBD2	TRBJ2-5	few	TGTGCCAGCAGCCAAGATACTAGCGCCTTTTCGGAGACCCAGTACTTC	CASSQDTSAFSETQYF
TRBV20-1	.	TRBJ2-3	.	TGCAGTGCCTCCAGGCACTTGTTGAGCACAGATACGCAGTATTTT	CSASRHLLSTDTQYF
TRBV7-2	.	TRBJ2-1	few	TGTGCCAGCAGCTATTGGGGGGAGCAGTTCTTC	CASSYWGEQFF
TRBV5-6	.	TRBJ2-7	few	TGTGCCAGCAGCTTGGCAATGACAGAGCAGTACTTC	CASSLAMTEQYF
TRBV9	.	TRBJ1-3	few	TGTGCCAGCAGCCTGGGGACCCAACCAGGAGAGGGAAACACCATATATTTT	CASSLGTQPGEGNTIYF
TRBV2	.	TRBJ2-7	many	TGTGCCAGCAGGGCTTCCTACGAGCAGTACTTC	CASRASYEQYF
TRBV20-1	TRBD2	TRBJ2-1	.	TGCAGTGCTAGAAATAACAGCGGGGGGGCCGGGTGGAATGAGCAGTTCTTC	CSARNNSGGAGWNEQFF
TRBV3-1	.	TRBJ1-4	.	TGTGCCACCAGTGCCGGGACCCGCAATGAAAAACTGTTTTTT	CATSAGTRNEKLFF
TRBV27	TRBD2	TRBJ2-1	.	TGTGCCAGCAGTCCAGAAACAGGACTAGCGGGAGGGGTGGCGTACAATGAGCAGTTCTTC	CASSPETGLAGGVAYNEQFF
TRBV5-1	.	TRBJ2-1	few	TGCGCCAGCAGCTTCGGGTACGGGCGCGATGAGCAGTTCTTC	CASSFGYGRDEQFF
TRBV20-1	.	TRBJ2-7	.	TGCAGTGCTAGTAAGGACAACTTTGGGACCGAGCAGTACTTC	CSASKDNFGTEQYF
TRBV7-9	TRBD1	TRBJ2-7	.	TGTGCCAGCAGCTTAGGGGGGACAGCCTCTCCTAACTACGAGCAGTACTTC	CASSLGGTASPNYEQYF
TRBV29-1	.	TRBJ2-1	.	TGCAGCGTTGGACAGGTAAACAATGAGCAGTTCTTC	CSVGQVNNEQFF
TRBV5-1	.	TRBJ1-1	.	TGCGCCAGCAGCTTGCAACGGCCCACCGACACTGAAGCTTTCTTT	CASSLQRPTDTEAFF
TRBV19	.	TRBJ2-7	.	TGTGCCAGTAGTATTAGATCCGAGCAGTACTTC	CASSIRSEQYF
TRBV5-1	TRBD1	TRBJ2-3	.	TGCGCCAGCAGCTCAGGACAGGGGGAAGATACGCAGTATTTT	CASSSGQGEDTQYF
TRBV7-9	TRBD2	TRBJ2-1	few	TGTGCCAGCAGCTCCGGACTAGCGGGAAAAAATGAGCAGTTCTTC	CASSSGLAGKNEQFF
TRBV7-9	TRBD1	TRBJ1-2	.	TGTGCCAGCAGCCCACCGACAGGGGTAGTCAACTATGGCTACACCTTC	CASSPPTGVVNYGYTF
TRBV5-1	.	TRBJ2-6	.	TGCGCCAGCAGCATCGGACAGCCATCCTCTGGGGCCAACGTCCTGACTTTC	CASSIGQPSSGANVLTF
TRBV7-3	.	TRBJ2-3	.	TGTGCCAGCAGCTTGTATGGCGGGGGCACAGATACGCAGTATTTT	CASSLYGGGTDTQYF
TRBV4-1	TRBD1	TRBJ1-2	.	TGCGCCAGCAGTCGCTCGGGACAGGGGCGAGGGTATGGCTACACCTTC	CASSRSGQGRGYGYTF
TRBV4-1	TRBD2	TRBJ2-5	few	TGCGCCAGCAGCCAAGTAGGACTAGCGGGGGGCCTCCAAGAGACCCAGTACTTC	CASSQVGLAGGLQETQYF
TRBV12-3/TRBV12-4	TRBD2	TRBJ2-2	few	TGTGCCAGCAGTTTAGCCCTCACTAGCGGGAGAGTTCACGGGGAGCTGTTTTTT	CASSLALTSGRVHGELFF
TRBV6-6	.	TRBJ1-2	.	TGTGCCAGCAGTTACCCGCCCGGACAGAACTATGGCTACACCTTC	CASSYPPGQNYGYTF
TRBV18	TRBD1	TRBJ2-7	.	TGTGCCAGCTCCCCGGGAACCCAGGACAGGCGAGTAGTGAAGCAGTACTTC	CASSPGTQDRRVVKQYF
TRBV13	.	TRBJ1-3	few	TGTGCCAGCGAGGAAGGGCCACGGATTGCTGGAAACACCATATATTTT	CASEEGPRIAGNTIYF
TRBV29-1	TRBD2	TRBJ2-7	.	TGCAGCGTTGAAGGGCTGTGGAGCGGGAGGGGCGAGCAGTACTTC	CSVEGLWSGRGEQYF
TRBV30	.	TRBJ2-7	.	TGTGCCTGGAGTGCCTCTTTCTACGAGCAGTACTTC	CAWSASFYEQYF
TRBV14	.	TRBJ1-5	.	TGTGCCAGCAGCCGCCAAAATCAGCCCCAGCATTTT	CASSRQNQPQHF
TRBV30	TRBD1	TRBJ1-6	few	TGTGCCTGGGAGAAAGGGGGCGCGTCACCCCTCCACTTT	CAWEKGGASPLHF
TRBV5-1	.	TRBJ2-7	few	TGCGCCAGCAGCTTGGGGACAGCCTCCGTGGAGCAGTACTTC	CASSLGTASVEQYF
TRBV7-9	TRBD1	TRBJ2-2	.	TGTGCCAGCAACACCGGGACAGCGAACACCGGGGAGCTGTTTTTT	CASNTGTANTGELFF
TRBV7-3	.	TRBJ2-1	few	TGTGCCAGCAGCTTAACGACGGGAGTCGTCTACAATGAGCAGTTCTTC	CASSLTTGVVYNEQFF
TRBV29-1	TRBD1	TRBJ2-5	.	TGCAGCCTCTTACAGGGGGCGGGGGAGACCCAGTACTTC	CSLLQGAGETQYF
TRBV5-1	TRBD1	TRBJ2-1	few	TGCGCCAGCAGCTGGGGACAGGGGAGGTATGAGCAGTTCTTC	CASSWGQGRYEQFF
TRBV20-1	.	TRBJ2-7	.	TGCAGTGCTTCGGAGTATGGGACTTCGGCCTACGAGCAGTACTTC	CSASEYGTSAYEQYF
TRBV5-1	.	TRBJ1-4	.	TGCGCCAGCAGCTTGGCAGGGTACGGGTCTAATGAAAAACTGTTTTTT	CASSLAGYGSNEKLFF